What follows are 7 T cell receptor beta chains derived from one specimen sequenced in a study of long-term antiretroviral therapy in people with HIV. Sequencing used immunoSEQ v3.0 at survey level. The data were produced by immunoSEQ multiplex PCR, yet TCRdb's version contains in-frame clones alone and is incomplete. The data hold tens of thousands of clones, with roughly 93% observed a single time. This material consisted of unsorted PBMCs, taken 7.6 years after starting antiretroviral therapy. The receptors derive from a middle-aged woman with HIV.

The chain combines TRBV18 with TRBJ1-2; no clear D. The length of the CDR3 is 14 residues. Germline CDR1 reads KGHSH; CDR2 reads LQKENI. Between the trimmed V and J ends, which lost 3 bases and 1 base, there was a span of 9 bases. CDR3 coding DNA: TGTGCCAGCTCACCGTTCGGAGGTAACTATGGCTACACCTTC. This translates into CASSPFGGNYGYTF.

The J gene is TRBJ2-1, the V gene TRBV7-9; D unresolved. Trimming removed 3 bases from V and 15 bases from J, with 15 bases in between. CDR1 is SEHNR, CDR2 FQNEAQ, per germline (reference sequence). The CDR3 contains 12 residues. The CDR3 spells CASSFGPDRPFF. CDR3 DNA sequence: TGTGCCAGCAGCTTCGGTCCCGATAGGCCGTTCTTC.

V usage is TRBV11-2 and J usage is TRBJ1-2; D gene uncertain. This CDR3 has 13 residues. Germline CDR1 and CDR2: SGHAT and FQNNGV. Trimming cost V 0 bases and J 0 bases, with 2 bases left between them. The CDR3 DNA reads TGTGCCAGCAGCTTAGAAGCTAACTATGGCTACACCTTC. Translated, it gives CASSLEANYGYTF.

V usage is TRBV27 and J usage is TRBJ1-2; TRBD1 is a possible D gene (6 bases). There are 15 residues in the CDR3. Trimming removed 7 bases from V and 7 bases from J, with 22 bases in between. The germline gives CDR1 MNHEY, CDR2 SMNVEV (reference sequence). CDR3 coding DNA: TGTGCCAGCACTCGCCAGTGGGGGGGGCAGGGTGGCTACACCTTC. Protein sequence: CASTRQWGGQGGYTF.

J is TRBJ1-5 and V is TRBV6-5; the match to TRBD1 covers 7 bases. The germline CDR1 and CDR2 sequences are MNHEY and SVGAGI. Germline trimming cut 6 bases from V and 2 bases from J; bases unmatched to any gene: 7. The CDR3 is 15 residues long. The DNA for the CDR3 is TGTGCCAGCAGCTCCGTAGGGACAGGCAATCAGCCCCAGCATTTT. As protein: CASSSVGTGNQPQHF.

This chain uses TRBV30 with TRBJ2-1, with 10 bases aligning to TRBD1. The CDR3 length is 13 residues. Germline V CDR1 and CDR2: GTSNPN, SVGIG (reference sequence). As DNA, the CDR3 is TGTGTCGGGGACAGGGGAGTTGTCGATGAGCAGTTCTTC. Translating gives CVGDRGVVDEQFF.

The table lists this clone with a count of one. V usage is TRBV4-1 and J usage is TRBJ2-2, with 8 bases fitting TRBD1. CDR1 is MGHRA, CDR2 YSYEKL, per germline. CDR3 size: 14 residues. With 11 bases clipped from V and 5 bases from J, the junction kept 10 bases outside the gene matches. This CDR3 reads CASRGTGRTGELFF. The DNA for the CDR3 is TGCGCCTCCAGAGGGACAGGACGTACCGGGGAGCTGTTTTTT.